The sequence of this TCR beta chain was determined in a study of T-cell reconstitution after alpha-beta-depleted transplantation in children. CDR3 size: 15 residues. V lost 1 base to trimming and J lost 1 base, with 9 bases between them. Looked up from germline, CDR1 is SGHTA and CDR2 is FQGNSA. Preparation of the TCRbeta library involved a method that used unique molecular identifiers. TCRdb reprocessed the PCR reads with MiXCR, giving one entry per CDR3 protein. The sample holds 300,000 to 400,000 distinct CDR3 sequences, about an eighth seen once. This clonotype occurred many times. The material sequenced was PBMCs, taken from the stem cell graft. This sequence joins TRBV7-2 and TRBJ2-3, with D maybe TRBD1 (5 bases). The TCR comes from a human donor who donated a stem cell graft to a child with Fanconi anemia. CDR3: CASSLVSGRTDTQYF. The CDR3 region has the DNA TGTGCCAGCAGCTTAGTGTCAGGGCGCACAGATACGCAGTATTTT.